What follows are 27 T cell receptor beta chains derived from one specimen sequenced in a study of regulatory T cells in long-lasting Graves disease. Researchers made TCR beta libraries by using iRepertoire HTBI primers and running Arm-PCR on CDR3 regions. TCRdb ran MiXCR on the multiplex PCR reads and lists one entry per CDR3 protein. The sample consists of about 300,000 distinct CDR3 sequences, around a fifth of them appearing once. The time point: persistent/refractory GD, antithyroid drugs over 5 years with positive TRAb. RNA isolated from PBMCs was used to make the TCR library. The material was peripheral blood mononuclear cells (PBMCs), obtained when the disease was refractory, from a patient treated with antithyroid drugs. The receptors derive from a female donor with Graves disease.

The CDR3 DNA is TGTGCCAGCAGCGTAGGGCCCGAAGGGGGTGAAGCTTTCTTT. Protein sequence: CASSVGPEGGEAFF. This chain links TRBV9 with TRBJ1-1; perhaps TRBD1 as D (6 bases). Germline loops: CDR1 SGDLS, CDR2 YYNGEE. Between the trimmed V and J ends, which lost 0 bases and 7 bases, there was a span of 13 bases. The CDR3 has 14 residues.

This clonotype was observed at least ten times. The CDR3 is CASSSGVGYYEQYF. The CDR3 DNA sequence: TGTGCCAGCTCGTCCGGGGTGGGGTACTACGAGCAGTACTTC. The genes are TRBV7-2 and TRBJ2-7, with a weak D call TRBD2 (5 bases). The V and J ends lost 8 bases and 3 bases respectively, with 17 bases between them. This CDR3 spans 14 amino acids. CDR1 and CDR2 (germline): SGHTA, FQGNSA. Variable domain in full (rest from reference TRBV7-2 and TRBJ2-7): GAGVSQSPSNKVTEKGKDVELRCDPISGHTALYWYRQSLGQGLEFLIYFQGNSAPDKSGLPSDRFSAERTGGSVSTLTIQRTQQEDSAVYLCASSSGVGYYEQYFGPGTRLTVT.

This clonotype was seen only a few times. This chain links TRBV10-3 with TRBJ1-6; 8 nucleotides match TRBD1. J was trimmed by 10 bases and V by 0 bases; bases with no gene match: 5. Germline-derived CDR1 and CDR2 are ENHRY and SYGVKD. The CDR3 is 15 amino acids. CDR3 in amino acids: CAISESTGESSPLHF. The CDR3 bases are TGTGCCATCAGTGAGTCGACAGGGGAGAGCTCACCCCTCCACTTT.

The chain uses TRBV24-1 and TRBJ1-3; D call uncertain. V was clipped by 4 bases and J by 0 bases, with 3 bases between them. This CDR3 has 13 residues. CDR1 is KGHDR and CDR2 is SFDVKD in the germline V gene. The DNA of the CDR3 is TGTGCCACCAGTGACAACTCTGGAAACACCATATATTTT. It is translated as CATSDNSGNTIYF.

This clonotype was observed many times. The chain carries TRBV27 and TRBJ1-2; the D is unclear. Germline V gives CDR1 MNHEY, CDR2 SMNVEV (reference sequence). The CDR3 has 13 residues. With 4 bases removed from V and 4 bases from J, the gap between germline ends came to 10 bases. CDR3 region: CASSYSRSYGYTF. The CDR3 DNA reads as TGTGCCAGCAGTTACTCACGGAGCTATGGCTACACCTTC.

This clonotype has just a few counts. Written as DNA, the CDR3 is TGTGCCATCAGTGTGCAGCATTTT. It encodes CAISVQHF. The J gene is TRBJ1-5, the V gene TRBV10-3; no definite D call. From germline, CDR1 is ENHRY and CDR2 SYGVKD. The CDR3 spans 8 residues. The germline V and J ends were trimmed by 4 bases and 13 bases, with 2 bases remaining between them.

The table lists this clonotype with a few counts. The chain is built from TRBV20-1 and TRBJ2-7, with D possibly called TRBD1 or TRBD2 (5 bases each). Germline V gene data show CDR1 as DFQATT and CDR2 as SNEGSKA (reference sequence). V was cut by 0 bases and J by 0 bases, with 12 bases left in between. There are 15 residues in the CDR3. The CDR3 region is CSARDLGVSSYEQYF. The CDR3 nucleotides are TGCAGTGCTAGAGATCTGGGGGTCAGCTCCTACGAGCAGTACTTC.

The chain joins TRBV9 to TRBJ2-7; no clear D gene. Between the trimmed V and J ends, which lost 0 bases and 0 bases, there was a span of 7 bases. CDR1 is SGDLS, CDR2 YYNGEE, per germline. CDR3 size: 14 residues. The CDR3 region is CASSVGVSSYEQYF. CDR3 in DNA: TGTGCCAGCAGCGTAGGTGTCAGCTCCTACGAGCAGTACTTC.

This clonotype has ten or more counts. The V gene is TRBV5-1, the J gene TRBJ2-2; D gene ambiguous. Germline assignment: CDR1 SGHRS and CDR2 YFSETQ. V was cut by 4 bases and J by 3 bases, with 1 base left in between. This CDR3 comprises 11 residues. Here the CDR3 DNA reads TGCGCCAGCAGCGACACCGGGGAGCTGTTTTTT. This gives the protein CASSDTGELFF.

This clonotype was detected a few times. V and J are TRBV7-2 and TRBJ1-3, with D maybe TRBD1 (5 bases). V was pared by 3 bases and J by 0 bases, with 15 bases between. This CDR3 has 17 amino acids. Germline values: CDR1 SGHTA, CDR2 FQGNSA. CDR3 DNA sequence: TGTGCCAGCAGCTTGACTCCGGGACTGGGCTCTGGAAACACCATATATTTT. This gives the protein CASSLTPGLGSGNTIYF. Looking up the rest from reference TRBV7-2 and TRBJ1-3 gives the full variable domain: GAGVSQSPSNKVTEKGKDVELRCDPISGHTALYWYRQSLGQGLEFLIYFQGNSAPDKSGLPSDRFSAERTGGSVSTLTIQRTQQEDSAVYLCASSLTPGLGSGNTIYFGEGSWLTVV.

The chain links TRBV25-1 to TRBJ2-5, with D tentatively TRBD1 (7 bases). The germline V gene encodes CDR1 MGHDK and CDR2 SYGVNS. V dropped 5 bases and J dropped 4 bases, with 14 bases sitting between them. CDR3 size: 14 residues. The CDR3 sequence is CASSWHRGGETQYF. Here the CDR3 DNA reads TGTGCCAGCAGTTGGCACAGGGGAGGAGAGACCCAGTACTTC.

This clonotype was observed at least ten times. The CDR3 protein is CASSLDEGRDTEAFF. The CDR3 DNA is TGCGCCAGCAGCTTGGATGAAGGCAGGGACACTGAAGCTTTCTTT. This chain links TRBV5-1 with TRBJ1-1, with D possibly being TRBD1 (5 bases). This CDR3 comprises 15 residues. V was cut by 0 bases and J by 3 bases, with 12 bases left in between. The germline V gene encodes CDR1 SGHRS and CDR2 YFSETQ.

The rearrangement joins TRBV27 to TRBJ1-1; TRBD1 matches at 8 bases. Germline V CDR1 and CDR2: MNHEY, SMNVEV (reference sequence). The J segment lost 1 base and the V segment lost 10 bases, leaving 8 bases of the junction unmatched. This CDR3 is built from 14 residues. CDR3 sequence reads: CATSPGGQNTEAFF. The CDR3 nucleotides are TGTGCCACTAGTCCAGGGGGCCAGAACACTGAAGCTTTCTTT.

This clonotype was observed many times. CDR3 coding DNA: TGTGCCAGCGGATCAGGGAGCTCTGGGGCCAACGTCCTGACTTTC. Translated, it gives CASGSGSSGANVLTF. The chain carries TRBV28 and TRBJ2-6, with D perhaps matching TRBD1 or TRBD2 (5 bases each). This CDR3 region has 15 residues. Trimming removed 8 bases at V and 0 bases at J, with 11 bases between. Looked up from germline, CDR1 is MDHEN and CDR2 is SYDVKM.

V is TRBV20-1 and J is TRBJ1-1; no firm D call. V gave up 5 bases and J gave up 1 base, with 8 bases separating them. There are 12 residues in the CDR3. Germline assignment: CDR1 DFQATT and CDR2 SNEGSKA (reference sequence). The CDR3 sequence is CSAGVGNTEAFF. Here the CDR3 DNA reads TGCAGTGCTGGCGTGGGGAACACTGAAGCTTTCTTT.

This chain links TRBV5-1 with TRBJ1-5; D possibly corresponds to TRBD1 (5 bases). Germline V CDR1 and CDR2: SGHRS, YFSETQ. Trimming stripped 4 bases from V and 3 bases from J, with 14 bases between. The CDR3 has 15 residues. This CDR3 reads CASSQSGGINQPQHF. In nucleotides, the CDR3 is TGCGCCAGCAGCCAGTCCGGGGGAATCAATCAGCCCCAGCATTTT. The variable domain in full, with the rest retrieved from reference TRBV5-1 and TRBJ1-5, is KAGVTQTPRYLIKTRGQQVTLSCSPISGHRSVSWYQQTPGQGLQFLFEYFSETQRNKGNFPGRFSGRQFSNSRSEMNVSTLELGDSALYLCASSQSGGINQPQHFGDGTRLSIL.

J is TRBJ2-7 and V is TRBV20-1; no clear D. Trimming took 7 bases from V and 0 from J, leaving 13 bases between them. The germline V gene has CDR1 DFQATT and CDR2 SNEGSKA (reference sequence). The CDR3 runs to 13 residues. Written as DNA, the CDR3 is TGCAGTGGACTTGGGGTCCTCTCCTACGAGCAGTACTTC. Its translation is CSGLGVLSYEQYF.

This clonotype has a handful of counts. The chain recombines TRBV3-1 with TRBJ2-7; 10 bases agree with TRBD2. The CDR3 covers 15 residues. The V and J ends lost 6 bases and 0 bases, in that order; junction bases with no gene match: 5. Germline values: CDR1 LGHDT, CDR2 YNNKEL (reference sequence). CDR3 residues: CASRLSGRPSYEQYF. CDR3 nucleotide sequence: TGTGCCAGCAGGCTTAGCGGGAGGCCCTCCTACGAGCAGTACTTC.

This chain links TRBV6-2 or TRBV6-3 with TRBJ2-7; tentatively, D is TRBD1 (6 bases). Between the trimmed V and J ends, which lost 5 bases and 6 bases, there was a span of 17 bases. The CDR3 has 14 residues. CDR1 and CDR2 (germline): MNHEY, SVGEGT. The CDR3 here is CASSEAGDYSEQYF. CDR3 sequence (DNA): TGTGCCAGCAGTGAAGCAGGGGATTATTCCGAGCAGTACTTC.

This rearrangement joins TRBV6-1 to TRBJ2-7, with 8 bases matching TRBD2. Trimming cost V 7 bases and J 2 bases; bases outside gene matches: 7. This CDR3 spans 14 amino acids. The germline gives CDR1 MNHNS, CDR2 SASEGT. The CDR3 reads CASNQLADTYEQYF. CDR3 DNA sequence: TGTGCCAGCAACCAACTAGCGGACACCTACGAGCAGTACTTC.

The V gene is TRBV7-3, the J gene TRBJ2-7; D could derive from TRBD1 or TRBD2 (5 bases each). Germline loops: CDR1 SGHTA, CDR2 FQGTGA. The V gene lost 5 bases and the J gene lost 2 bases, with 13 bases spanning the gap. The CDR3 has 14 residues. The CDR3 DNA reads as TGTGCCAGCAGCCGCCCGGTGGGGGCCTACGAGCAGTACTTC. Residues: CASSRPVGAYEQYF.

By sample fraction, this clonotype is large. This chain links TRBV5-6 with TRBJ1-2; no definite D call. This CDR3 spans 15 amino acids. V lost 2 bases and J 4 bases, leaving 15 bases between the germline ends. Germline V gene lookup returns CDR1 SGHDT and CDR2 YYEEEE. CDR3 loop: CASSFGRLGVYGYTF. The CDR3 DNA reads as TGTGCCAGCAGCTTCGGACGGTTGGGAGTCTATGGCTACACCTTC.

This clonotype was picked up a small number of times. The V and J genes are TRBV28 and TRBJ2-4; D gene uncertain. The CDR3 has 13 residues. The germline V gene encodes CDR1 MDHEN and CDR2 SYDVKM. Deletions cut 5 bases from V and 0 bases from J, with 5 bases between. The CDR3 bases are TGTGCCAGCAGTCAGATAGCCAAAAACATTCAGTACTTC. Translated: CASSQIAKNIQYF.

This clonotype has a count of ten or more. The CDR3 nucleotides are TGTGCCAGCCAGCAGAACACTGAAGCTTTCTTT. This encodes CASQQNTEAFF. The chain links TRBV28 to TRBJ1-1, with D unclear. CDR1 and CDR2 from the germline V gene are MDHEN and SYDVKM. V was clipped by 8 bases and J by 1 base, with 5 bases between them. There are 11 residues in the CDR3.

This clonotype was seen a few times. This chain joins TRBV7-3 and TRBJ2-2; the match to TRBD2 covers 7 bases. The length of the CDR3 is 16 residues. From germline, CDR1 is SGHTA and CDR2 FQGTGA. V shed 5 bases, J shed 1 base, and the junction held 7 bases outside the gene matches. The CDR3 region is CASSPEPSGNTGELFF. CDR3 sequence (DNA): TGTGCCAGCAGCCCGGAACCTAGCGGGAACACCGGGGAGCTGTTTTTT.

The sample holds many counts of this clonotype. The chain uses TRBV6-2 or TRBV6-3 and TRBJ2-7; 8 bases line up with TRBD2. Germline lookup yields CDR1 MNHEY and CDR2 SVGEGT. With V trimmed by 6 bases and J by 4 bases, 11 bases remained unmatched. The CDR3 length is 15 residues. This CDR3 reads CASRPGTRGEYEQYF. CDR3 sequence (DNA): TGTGCCAGCAGGCCCGGGACTAGAGGGGAGTACGAGCAGTACTTC.

This clonotype was recorded a few times. The rearrangement joins TRBV5-1 to TRBJ1-4; TRBD1 matches 10 bases. The CDR3 has 14 amino acids. The trim removed 4 bases at V and 8 bases at J, leaving 5 bases unmatched. CDR1 and CDR2 from the germline V gene are SGHRS and YFSETQ. In nucleotides, the CDR3 is TGCGCCAGCAGCACGGGACAGGGGACCGAAAAACTGTTTTTT. Translating it yields CASSTGQGTEKLFF.